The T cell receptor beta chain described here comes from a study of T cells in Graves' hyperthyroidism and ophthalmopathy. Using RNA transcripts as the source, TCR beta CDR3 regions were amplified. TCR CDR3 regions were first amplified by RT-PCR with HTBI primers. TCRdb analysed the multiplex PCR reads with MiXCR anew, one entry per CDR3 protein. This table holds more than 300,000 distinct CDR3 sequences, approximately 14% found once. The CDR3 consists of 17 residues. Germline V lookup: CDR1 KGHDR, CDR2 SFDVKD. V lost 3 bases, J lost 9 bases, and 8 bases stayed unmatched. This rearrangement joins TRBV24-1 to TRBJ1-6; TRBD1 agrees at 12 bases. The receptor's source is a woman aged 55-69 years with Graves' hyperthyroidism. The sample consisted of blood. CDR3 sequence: CATSDAPGQGASSPLHF. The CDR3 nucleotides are TGTGCCACCAGTGATGCCCCGGGACAGGGGGCTAGTTCACCCCTCCACTTT.